This T cell receptor beta chain was profiled in a study of response to subunit inactivated influenza vaccine. Trimming took off 7 bases at V and 8 bases at J, with 17 bases between the two ends. In germline, CDR1 is SEHNR, CDR2 FQNEAQ (reference sequence). The CDR3 has 13 residues. To note about this clonotype: Its specificity is unknown.

MiXCR, run by TCRdb on the RT-PCR reads, gives a single entry per CDR3 protein. The table records approximately 530,000 distinct CDR3 sequences, less than 8% of them present only once. Overall study findings and caveats: Authors suggested few new T cells are recruited by each seasonal influenza vaccination.

This receptor was obtained from a man aged 45 to 70 who received an inactivated influenza vaccine. The starting material was PBMCs from blood, obtained around 25 months after vaccination. The gene calls are TRBV7-9 and TRBJ1-2; D call uncertain. CDR3 sequence: CASTKQPTTGYTF. The CDR3 DNA follows: TGTGCCAGCACCAAACAACCCACGACGGGCTACACCTTC.